This T cell receptor (beta chain) was sequenced during a study of shared clonotypes between healthy human individuals. Study as a whole: CD4 naive cells filled three plates per donor, CD4 memory three, CD8 naive two and CD8 memory one.

Findings of the study overall: Among a handful of donors, approximately 5% of naive CD4 clonotypes were found in common. Non-shared clonotypes were found to have lower generation probabilities than the clonotypes that were shared by all four of the sorted-subset donors.

Naivety among CD8 cells was defined by CD45RO negativity and positive CCR7 selection, thereby excluding terminally differentiated effector memory CD45RA+ cells. Assay used: immunoSEQ multiplex PCR; TCRdb lists only in-frame clones, some missing. The sample holds about 750,000 clones, 80% to 95% seen once. Details on this clone: Its antigen is unknown.

CDR1 is ENHRY, CDR2 SYGVKD, per germline. The V segment lost 4 bases and the J segment 1 base; nucleotides outside the gene matches: 3. The CDR3 contains 15 residues. The chain combines TRBV10-3 with TRBJ2-5, with TRBD2 matching 10 bases. The sample was naive CD8+ T cells sorted from blood. This TCR came from a man aged 30 to 45 in good health. The CDR3 DNA reads as TGTGCCATCAGTGTTAGGACTAGCGGCCAAGAGACCCAGTACTTC. Translated, it gives CAISVRTSGQETQYF.